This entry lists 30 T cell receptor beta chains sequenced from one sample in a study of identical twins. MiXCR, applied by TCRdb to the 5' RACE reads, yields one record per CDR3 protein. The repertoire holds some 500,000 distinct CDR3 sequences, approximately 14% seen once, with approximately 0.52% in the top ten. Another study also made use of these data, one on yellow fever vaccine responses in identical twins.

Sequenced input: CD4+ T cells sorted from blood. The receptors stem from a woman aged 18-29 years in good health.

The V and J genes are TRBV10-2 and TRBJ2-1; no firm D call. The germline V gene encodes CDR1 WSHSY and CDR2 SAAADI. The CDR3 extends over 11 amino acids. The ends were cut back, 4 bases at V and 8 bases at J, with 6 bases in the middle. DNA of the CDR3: TGCGCCAGCAGTGTAGGCCATGAGCAGTTCTTC. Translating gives CASSVGHEQFF.

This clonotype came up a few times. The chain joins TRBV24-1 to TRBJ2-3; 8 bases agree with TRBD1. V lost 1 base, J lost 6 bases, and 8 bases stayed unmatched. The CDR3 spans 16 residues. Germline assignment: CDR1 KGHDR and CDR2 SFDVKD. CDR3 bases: TGTGCCACCAGTGATTTTCAGGGGGCGACCTCGGATACGCAGTATTTT. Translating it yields CATSDFQGATSDTQYF.

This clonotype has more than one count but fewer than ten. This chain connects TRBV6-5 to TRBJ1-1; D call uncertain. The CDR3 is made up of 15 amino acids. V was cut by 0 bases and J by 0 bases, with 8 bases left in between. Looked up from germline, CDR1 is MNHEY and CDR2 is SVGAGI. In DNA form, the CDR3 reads TGTGCCAGCAGTTACTCGACGTCATTGAACACTGAAGCTTTCTTT. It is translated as CASSYSTSLNTEAFF.

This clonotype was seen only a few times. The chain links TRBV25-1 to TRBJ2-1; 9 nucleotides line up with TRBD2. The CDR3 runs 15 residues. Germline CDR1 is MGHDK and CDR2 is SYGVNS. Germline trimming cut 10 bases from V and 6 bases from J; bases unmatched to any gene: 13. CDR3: CATKIAGAKSNEQFF. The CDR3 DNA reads TGTGCCACCAAAATAGCGGGAGCGAAATCCAATGAGCAGTTCTTC.

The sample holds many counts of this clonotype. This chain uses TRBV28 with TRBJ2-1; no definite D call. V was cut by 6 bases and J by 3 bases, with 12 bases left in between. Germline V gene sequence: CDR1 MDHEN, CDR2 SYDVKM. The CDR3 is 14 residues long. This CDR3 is CASRPNPSYNEQFF. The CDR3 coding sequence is TGTGCCAGCAGGCCGAATCCGAGCTACAATGAGCAGTTCTTC.

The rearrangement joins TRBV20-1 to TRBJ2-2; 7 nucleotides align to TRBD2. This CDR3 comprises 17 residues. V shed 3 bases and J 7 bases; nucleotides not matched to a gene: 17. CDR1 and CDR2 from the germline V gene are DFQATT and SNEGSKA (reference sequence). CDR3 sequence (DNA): TGCAGTGCTAGTTTAGTGAAGCGGGGTAGCGTGGGCGGGGAGCTGTTTTTT. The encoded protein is CSASLVKRGSVGGELFF.

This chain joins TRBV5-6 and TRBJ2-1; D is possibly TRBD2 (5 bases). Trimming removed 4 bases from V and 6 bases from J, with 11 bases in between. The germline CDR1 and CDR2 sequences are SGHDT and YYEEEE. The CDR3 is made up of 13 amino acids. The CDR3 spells CASSLRGSNEQFF. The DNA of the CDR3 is TGTGCCAGCAGCCTTCGGGGTAGCAATGAGCAGTTCTTC.

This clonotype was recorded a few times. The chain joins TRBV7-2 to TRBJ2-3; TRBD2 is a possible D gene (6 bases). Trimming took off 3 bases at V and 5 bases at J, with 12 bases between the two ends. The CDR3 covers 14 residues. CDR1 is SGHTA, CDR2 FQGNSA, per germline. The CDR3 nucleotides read TGTGCCAGCAGCTTTGGGGGGTTGTTAGATACGCAGTATTTT. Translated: CASSFGGLLDTQYF.

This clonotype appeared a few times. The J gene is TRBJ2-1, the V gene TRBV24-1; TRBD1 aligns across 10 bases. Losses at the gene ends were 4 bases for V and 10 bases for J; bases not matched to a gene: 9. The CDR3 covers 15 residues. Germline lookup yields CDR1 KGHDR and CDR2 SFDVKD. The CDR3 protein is CATSDTGQGTGEQFF. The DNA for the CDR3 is TGTGCCACCAGTGACACGGGACAGGGGACAGGGGAGCAGTTCTTC.

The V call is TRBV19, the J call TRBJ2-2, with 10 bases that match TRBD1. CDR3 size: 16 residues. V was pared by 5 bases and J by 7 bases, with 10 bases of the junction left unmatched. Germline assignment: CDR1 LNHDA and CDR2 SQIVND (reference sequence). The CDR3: CASSFSRDRGIGELFF. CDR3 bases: TGTGCCAGTAGTTTCTCCCGGGACAGGGGTATCGGGGAGCTGTTTTTT.

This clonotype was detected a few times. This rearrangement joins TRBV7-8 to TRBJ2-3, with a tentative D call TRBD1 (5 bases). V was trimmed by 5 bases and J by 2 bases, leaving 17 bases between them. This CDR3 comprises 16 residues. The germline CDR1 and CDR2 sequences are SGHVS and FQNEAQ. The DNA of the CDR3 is TGTGCCAGCAGCCGACGGACACTTAGAATCACAGATACGCAGTATTTT. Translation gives CASSRRTLRITDTQYF.

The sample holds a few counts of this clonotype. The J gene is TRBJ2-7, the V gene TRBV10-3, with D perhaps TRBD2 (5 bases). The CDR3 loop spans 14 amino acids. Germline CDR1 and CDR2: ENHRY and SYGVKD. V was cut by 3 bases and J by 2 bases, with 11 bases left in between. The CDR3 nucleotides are TGTGCCATCAGTGACCCGGGGATCCCCTACGAGCAGTACTTC. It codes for CAISDPGIPYEQYF.

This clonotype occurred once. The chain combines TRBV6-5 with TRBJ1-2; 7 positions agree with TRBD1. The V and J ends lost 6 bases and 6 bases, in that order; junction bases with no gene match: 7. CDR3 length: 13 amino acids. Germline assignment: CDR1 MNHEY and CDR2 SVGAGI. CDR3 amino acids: CASRVGQINGYTF. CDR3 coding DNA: TGTGCCAGCAGAGTGGGACAGATAAATGGCTACACCTTC.

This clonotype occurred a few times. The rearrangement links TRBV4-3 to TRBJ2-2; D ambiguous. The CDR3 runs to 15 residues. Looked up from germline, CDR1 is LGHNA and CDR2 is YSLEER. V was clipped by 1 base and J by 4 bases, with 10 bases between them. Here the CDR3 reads CASSQGNIITGELFF. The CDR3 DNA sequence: TGCGCCAGCAGCCAAGGGAATATTATCACCGGGGAGCTGTTTTTT.

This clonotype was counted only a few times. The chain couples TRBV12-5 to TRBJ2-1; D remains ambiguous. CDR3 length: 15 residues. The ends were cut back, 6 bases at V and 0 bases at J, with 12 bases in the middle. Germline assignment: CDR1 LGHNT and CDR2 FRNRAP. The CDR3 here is CASGRWPISYNEQFF. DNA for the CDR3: TGTGCTAGTGGCCGTTGGCCCATCTCCTACAATGAGCAGTTCTTC.

Written as DNA, the CDR3 is TGCAGTGCAACGACAGGGGCCCACTACGAGCAGTACTTC. This gives the protein CSATTGAHYEQYF. This chain connects TRBV20-1 to TRBJ2-7, with TRBD1 matching 8 bases. CDR1 and CDR2 (germline): DFQATT, SNEGSKA (reference sequence). The CDR3 spans 13 residues. Trimming cost V 6 bases and J 3 bases; bases outside gene matches: 7.

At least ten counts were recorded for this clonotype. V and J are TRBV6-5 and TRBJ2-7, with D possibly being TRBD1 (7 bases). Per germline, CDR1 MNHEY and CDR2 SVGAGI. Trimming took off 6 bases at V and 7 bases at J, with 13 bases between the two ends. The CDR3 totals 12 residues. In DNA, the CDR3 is TGTGCCAGCAGCAGGGGGGATGGAGAGCAGTACTTC. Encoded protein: CASSRGDGEQYF.

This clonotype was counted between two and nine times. CDR3 in amino acids: CASSLAQAGSQPQHF. As DNA, the CDR3 is TGTGCCAGCAGCTTAGCGCAGGCGGGGAGTCAGCCCCAGCATTTT. The chain has TRBV7-9 and TRBJ1-5, with D uncertain. Trimming removed 0 bases at V and 6 bases at J, with 12 bases between. Germline loops: CDR1 SEHNR, CDR2 FQNEAQ (reference sequence). This CDR3 spans 15 amino acids.

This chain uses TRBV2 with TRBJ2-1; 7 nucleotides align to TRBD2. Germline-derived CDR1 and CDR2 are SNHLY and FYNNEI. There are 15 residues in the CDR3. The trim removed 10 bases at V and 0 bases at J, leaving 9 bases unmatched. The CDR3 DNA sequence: TGTGCCACCCCGGGGGGAGACTTCTCCTACAATGAGCAGTTCTTC. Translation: CATPGGDFSYNEQFF. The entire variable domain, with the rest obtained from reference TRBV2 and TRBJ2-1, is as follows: EPEVTQTPSHQVTQMGQEVILRCVPISNHLYFYWYRQILGQKVEFLVSFYNNEISEKSEIFDDQFSVERPDGSNFTLKIRSTKLEDSAMYFCATPGGDFSYNEQFFGPGTRLTVL.

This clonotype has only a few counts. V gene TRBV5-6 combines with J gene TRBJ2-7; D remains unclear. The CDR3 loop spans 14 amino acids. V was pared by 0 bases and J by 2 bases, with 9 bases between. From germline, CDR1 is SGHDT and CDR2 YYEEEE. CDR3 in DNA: TGTGCCAGCAGCTTGGACGTACGAGCCTACGAGCAGTACTTC. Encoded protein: CASSLDVRAYEQYF.

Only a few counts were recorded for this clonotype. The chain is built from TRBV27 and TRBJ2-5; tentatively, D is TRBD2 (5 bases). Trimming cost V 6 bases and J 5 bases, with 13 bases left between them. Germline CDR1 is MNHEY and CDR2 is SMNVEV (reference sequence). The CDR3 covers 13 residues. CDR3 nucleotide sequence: TGTGCCAGCAGCCAAAGGAGGCGGGAGACCCAGTACTTC. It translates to CASSQRRRETQYF.

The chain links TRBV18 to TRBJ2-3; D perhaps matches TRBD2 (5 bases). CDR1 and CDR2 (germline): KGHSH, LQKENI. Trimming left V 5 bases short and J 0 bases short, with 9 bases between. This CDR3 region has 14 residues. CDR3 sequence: CASSGLRSTDTQYF. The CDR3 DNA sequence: TGTGCCAGCTCAGGACTCCGGAGCACAGATACGCAGTATTTT.

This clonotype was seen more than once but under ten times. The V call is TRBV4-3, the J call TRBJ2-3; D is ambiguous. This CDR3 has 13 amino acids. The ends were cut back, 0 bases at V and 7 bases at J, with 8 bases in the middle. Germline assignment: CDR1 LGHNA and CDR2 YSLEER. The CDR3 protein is CASSQDLGNTQYF. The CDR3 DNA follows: TGCGCCAGCAGCCAAGATTTGGGGAATACGCAGTATTTT.

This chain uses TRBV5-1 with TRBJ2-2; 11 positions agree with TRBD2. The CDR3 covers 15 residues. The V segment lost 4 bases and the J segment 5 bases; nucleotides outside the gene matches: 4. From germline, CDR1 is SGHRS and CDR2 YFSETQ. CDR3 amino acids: CASSQTSGETGELFF. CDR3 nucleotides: TGCGCCAGCAGCCAGACTAGCGGGGAAACCGGGGAGCTGTTTTTT. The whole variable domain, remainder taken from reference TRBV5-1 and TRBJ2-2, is KAGVTQTPRYLIKTRGQQVTLSCSPISGHRSVSWYQQTPGQGLQFLFEYFSETQRNKGNFPGRFSGRQFSNSRSEMNVSTLELGDSALYLCASSQTSGETGELFFGEGSRLTVL.

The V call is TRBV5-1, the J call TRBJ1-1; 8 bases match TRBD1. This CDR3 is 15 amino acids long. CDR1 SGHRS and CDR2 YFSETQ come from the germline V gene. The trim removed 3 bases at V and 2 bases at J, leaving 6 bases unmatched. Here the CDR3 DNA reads TGCGCCAGCAGCTGGAAAGACAGGGGCAACACTGAAGCTTTCTTT. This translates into CASSWKDRGNTEAFF.

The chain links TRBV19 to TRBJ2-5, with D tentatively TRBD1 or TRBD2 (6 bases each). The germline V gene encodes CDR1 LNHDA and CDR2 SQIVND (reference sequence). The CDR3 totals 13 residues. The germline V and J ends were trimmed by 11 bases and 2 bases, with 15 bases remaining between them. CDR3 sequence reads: CAVGGPRQETQYF. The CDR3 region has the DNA TGTGCCGTTGGGGGGCCGAGGCAAGAGACCCAGTACTTC.

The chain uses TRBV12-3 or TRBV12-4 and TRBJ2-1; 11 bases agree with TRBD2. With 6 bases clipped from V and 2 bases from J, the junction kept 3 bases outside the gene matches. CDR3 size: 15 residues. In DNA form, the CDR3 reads TGTGCCAGCAGACGGGGACTAGCGGCCTACAATGAGCAGTTCTTC. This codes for CASRRGLAAYNEQFF.

CDR3 sequence: CASSFDRSYEQYF. Written as DNA, the CDR3 is TGTGCCAGCAGTTTCGACAGGTCCTACGAGCAGTACTTC. This sequence joins TRBV12-3 or TRBV12-4 and TRBJ2-7; D perhaps matches TRBD1 (6 bases). The CDR3 runs 13 residues. Trimming took off 3 bases at V and 1 base at J, with 7 bases between the two ends.

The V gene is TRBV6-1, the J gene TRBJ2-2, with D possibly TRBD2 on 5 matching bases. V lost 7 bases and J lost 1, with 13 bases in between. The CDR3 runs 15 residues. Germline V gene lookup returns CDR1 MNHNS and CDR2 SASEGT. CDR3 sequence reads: CASTRLAGNTGELFF. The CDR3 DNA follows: TGTGCCAGCACCCGACTGGCGGGGAACACCGGGGAGCTGTTTTTT.

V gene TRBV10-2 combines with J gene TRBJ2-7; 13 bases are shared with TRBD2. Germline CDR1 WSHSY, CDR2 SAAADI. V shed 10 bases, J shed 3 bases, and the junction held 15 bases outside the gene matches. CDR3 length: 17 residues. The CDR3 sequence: CAISNGLAGAQGYEQYF. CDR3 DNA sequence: TGCGCCATTAGTAACGGACTAGCGGGAGCTCAGGGCTACGAGCAGTACTTC.